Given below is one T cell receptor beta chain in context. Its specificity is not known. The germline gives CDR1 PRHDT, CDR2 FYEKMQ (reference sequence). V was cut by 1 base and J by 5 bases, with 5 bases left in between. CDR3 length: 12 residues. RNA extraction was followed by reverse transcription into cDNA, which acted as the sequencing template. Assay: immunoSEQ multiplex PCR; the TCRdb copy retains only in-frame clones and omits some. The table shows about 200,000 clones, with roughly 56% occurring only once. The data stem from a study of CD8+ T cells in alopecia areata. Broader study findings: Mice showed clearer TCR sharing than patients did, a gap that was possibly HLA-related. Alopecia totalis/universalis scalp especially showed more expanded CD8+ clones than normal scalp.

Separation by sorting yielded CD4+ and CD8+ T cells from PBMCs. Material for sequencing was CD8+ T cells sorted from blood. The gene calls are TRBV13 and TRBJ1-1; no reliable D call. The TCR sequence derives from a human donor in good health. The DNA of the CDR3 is TGTGCCAGCAGCTTAGAAGAGACTGAAGCTTTCTTT. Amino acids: CASSLEETEAFF.